This T cell receptor beta chain was found in a study of control samples from healthy donors and cancer patients. Assay: immunoSEQ multiplex PCR; the TCRdb copy retains only in-frame clones and omits some. The sample includes some 140,000 clones, roughly 92% of them seen just once. The CDR3 consists of 14 residues. V was pared by 5 bases and J by 3 bases, with 13 bases between. Looked up from germline, CDR1 is KGHSH and CDR2 is LQKENI. Material for sequencing was blood. This rearrangement joins TRBV18 to TRBJ1-1, with D perhaps matching TRBD1 (6 bases). The TCR sequence derives from a man aged 25 to 40 in good health. The CDR3, as DNA: TGTGCCAGCTCAAGGGGGGGAAGGGACACTGAAGCTTTCTTT. Amino acids: CASSRGGRDTEAFF.